This TCR beta chain is from a study of blood T cell repertoires in COVID-19. In the study overall: The study drew acute and convalescent COVID-19 samples from the United States, Italy and Spain. PBMCs, B-cell-depleted T cells, or T cells provided the cDNA or gDNA that made up the material.

The germline gives CDR1 LGHNA, CDR2 YSLEER. The CDR3 is 14 amino acids. V lost 0 bases and J lost 2, with 7 bases in between. Source study methods: Amplification from reference gene primers served as the basis for estimated nucleated cell counts. Profiled with immunoSEQ multiplex PCR; TCRdb holds only in-frame clones, not every one. That table furnishes V, J and clone size, whereas the DNA furnished D and trimming. This sample carries some 89,000 clones, about 83% of them seen once, and the ten largest clones take less than 20%. Sequences were obtained from peripheral blood. The clonotype originates from a human donor in a cohort sampled during active COVID-19. This sequence joins TRBV4-3 and TRBJ2-5; D not resolved. The CDR3 loop reads CASSQDAYQETQYF. In DNA, the CDR3 is TGCGCCAGCAGCCAAGACGCCTATCAAGAGACCCAGTACTTC.